These T cell receptor beta chains were read from a single sample in a study of T cell responses to AZD1222 COVID-19 vaccine. Clones were read by immunoSEQ multiplex PCR, and TCRdb kept only the in-frame ones, dropping some. The sample records some 97,000 clones, about nine tenths being singletons. The material was peripheral blood, obtained on day 0 of AZD1222 vaccination. Receptors originate from an adult in good health. The CDR3 runs from the conserved cysteine through the conserved F or W.

v_gene,len,j_gene,CDR3aa
TRBV19,16,TRBJ1-5,CASSRTGRQGNQPQHF
TRBV9,13,TRBJ1-4,CASSVTGNEKLFF
TRBV7-3,12,TRBJ2-3,CASSLAPGTQYF
TRBV7-9,12,TRBJ2-7,CASSSSSYEQYF
TRBV5-5,14,TRBJ2-2,CASSLGQGTGELFF
TRBV28,13,TRBJ1-5,CASSQPGGLPQHF
TRBV15,18,TRBJ1-5,CATSREEGGLYGNQPQHF
TRBV28,12,TRBJ1-5,CASRQGDQPQHF
TRBV19,18,TRBJ1-5,CASSMSHLGFSSNQPQHF
TRBV7-9,11,TRBJ1-2,CASSYRNGYTF
TRBV12-3/TRBV12-4,12,TRBJ1-4,CASGKISEKLFF